This TCR beta chain stems from a study of T cells after yellow fever vaccination (dated by TCRdb to about 2019). For the wider study: The SMART-Seq v4 Ultra Low Input RNA kit was used to prepare libraries from fractions with low cell numbers. To follow T-cell clones before and after primary and booster YFV17D yellow fever vaccination, bulk TCR alpha and beta repertoires were sequenced over time. Two healthy male donors, one aged 18 to 30 and one aged 30 to 40 years, were included in the cohort. Blood was collected at multiple timepoints before and after primary and secondary immunization, and bulk PBMC replicates and cell subsets were isolated.

The CDR3 runs 14 amino acids, cysteine and phenylalanine included. Only the CDR3 DNA stays, 42 bases, in frame from base 1. CDR1 and CDR2 were assigned from the germline V gene as LGHNA and YSLEER. V was cut back by 5 bases and J by 4 bases, leaving a gap of 14 bases between them. Points on this clonotype: The clone's antigen remains unknown. No much larger clone is present one base from it, and per-base qualities are unavailable.

The treatment or condition label here, explained by the study, means: live attenuated yellow fever vaccine strain. At each blood-draw timepoint, two biological replicates of bulk PBMCs were collected. PBMCs were isolated from peripheral blood using a standard Ficoll-Paque protocol. TriZol was used to extract RNA from bulk PBMCs, CD4 and CD8 fractions, and dextramer-positive and dextramer-negative fractions. What the study reported, not specific to this receptor: The secondary T-cell response was found to be weaker but faster than the primary response, with a peak reached on day 5 rather than on day 15. A small fraction of clonotypes showed up in both the CD4 and CD8 compartments, probably as a result of convergent recombination. Because only two donors were included in the study, the extent to which the findings can be generalized is limited. Because abundant contaminating clonotypes from the bulk population could be contained in FACS-sorted repertoires, computational filtering was required. After the booster, most clones that had expanded after primary vaccination were detected again (approximately 97% of CD4 and around nine tenths of CD8), suggesting broad maintenance of memory.

The listed sequencing device is Illumina NovaSeq 6000. TCR cDNA was made using 5'RACE template switching, a step that added a universal primer site and unique molecular identifiers. Priming of cDNA synthesis was performed from both the TCR alpha and TCR beta constant segments. Two PCR steps were used to amplify libraries, with sample barcodes and sequencing adapters being added in the second step. Sequencing of libraries was done on Illumina HiSeq 2500 (2x100 bp) or NovaSeq (2x150 bp). The paper's data handling went like this. Reads were demultiplexed and collapsed into UMI consensus sequences with MIGEC, and V(D)J alignment was performed with MiXCR. Using edgeR on replicate PBMC samples, clonotypes were called vaccine-responding if FDR was below 0.01 and the log2 fold change was above 5 up to day 15. Each bulk clonotype received a CD4 or CD8 identity based on whether the sequenced CD4 or CD8 repertoire contained that clonotype at higher abundance. TCRdb redid the processing of the public reads, applying fastp at Q25 and MiXCR, and retained in-frame beta chains. Identical CDR3 protein sequences are pooled into one entry, listed with their most common genes and DNA. Clone size and V and J calls follow TCRdb, not the original study. Counted in this sample were some 400,000 distinct CDR3 sequences; 18% of them appeared once. The ten largest clones add up to roughly a sixth of the sample.

The clonotype was recovered from a man younger than 30 who received the YFV17D yellow fever vaccine. The rearrangement combines TRBV4-3 with TRBJ1-1, and the D gene may be TRBD1, 6 bases matching. The sequencing used PBMCs, collected before the yellow fever booster vaccination. The CDR3 protein: CASSTNVGGTEAFF. In nucleotides, the sequence is TGCGCCAGCAGCACTAACGTAGGGGGCACTGAAGCTTTCTTT.